The rows below give T cell receptor beta chains drawn from one sample of a study of T cell repertoires in cytomegalovirus infection. TCRdb passed the reads through MiXCR, listing each CDR3 protein once. In the table there are 350,000 to 450,000 distinct CDR3 sequences, 15% to 20% of which are singletons. Sequencing used PBMCs. These receptors originate from a human donor in good health (CMV status not recorded). Some clones in this sample may be carry-over from other donors' samples. Each CDR3 is given with its conserved first and last residue. Each record gives: V gene, J gene, clone size, D gene, CDR3 protein, CDR3 DNA. The D gene is left open where the match is weak. Clone size is stated in some rows and not others, as once, few, many or a class when expanded.

v_call: TRBV7-9
j_call: TRBJ2-7
clone_size: NA
d_call: NA
cdr3_aa: CASSLVVGEPYEQYF
cdr3_nt: TGTGCCAGCAGCTTAGTGGTGGGGGAACCCTACGAGCAGTACTTC

v_call: TRBV7-2
j_call: TRBJ1-5
clone_size: many
d_call: NA
cdr3_aa: CASSSSGLFVQPQHF
cdr3_nt: TGTGCCAGCAGCTCCTCCGGGTTGTTCGTCCAGCCCCAGCATTTT

v_call: TRBV7-2
j_call: TRBJ2-5
clone_size: many
d_call: TRBD2
cdr3_aa: CVTSGRTQETQYF
cdr3_nt: TGTGTCACTAGCGGGAGGACACAAGAGACCCAGTACTTC

v_call: TRBV12-3/TRBV12-4
j_call: TRBJ1-5
clone_size: many
d_call: NA
cdr3_aa: CASSLALSGPNQPQHF
cdr3_nt: TGTGCCAGCAGTTTAGCCCTGTCAGGGCCCAATCAGCCCCAGCATTTT

v_call: TRBV2
j_call: TRBJ2-3
clone_size: NA
d_call: NA
cdr3_aa: CASSAEAESTDTQYF
cdr3_nt: TGTGCCAGCAGCGCAGAAGCGGAGAGCACAGATACGCAGTATTTT

v_call: TRBV7-2
j_call: TRBJ1-2
clone_size: many
d_call: NA
cdr3_aa: CASSNQGNYGYTF
cdr3_nt: TGTGCCAGCAGTAATCAGGGGAACTATGGCTACACCTTC

v_call: TRBV12-5
j_call: TRBJ2-1
clone_size: NA
d_call: TRBD2
cdr3_aa: CASGLVLAGFSSFNEQFF
cdr3_nt: TGTGCTAGTGGTTTGGTACTAGCGGGGTTTTCGAGTTTCAATGAGCAGTTCTTC

v_call: TRBV7-9
j_call: TRBJ1-4
clone_size: NA
d_call: NA
cdr3_aa: CASSTLGAANEKLFF
cdr3_nt: TGTGCCAGCAGCACCCTCGGGGCAGCTAATGAAAAACTGTTTTTT

v_call: TRBV29-1
j_call: TRBJ1-2
clone_size: NA
d_call: NA
cdr3_aa: CSASAGGSRGYTF
cdr3_nt: TGCAGCGCCTCGGCGGGGGGGTCAAGGGGCTACACCTTC

v_call: TRBV12-3/TRBV12-4
j_call: TRBJ1-4
clone_size: NA
d_call: NA
cdr3_aa: CASSSQGFNEKLFF
cdr3_nt: TGTGCCAGCAGTTCACAGGGATTTAATGAAAAACTGTTTTTT

v_call: TRBV11-2
j_call: TRBJ2-5
clone_size: many
d_call: TRBD2
cdr3_aa: CASSLVPGAVAGGPQETQYF
cdr3_nt: TGTGCCAGCAGCTTAGTCCCCGGAGCGGTAGCGGGAGGGCCGCAAGAGACCCAGTACTTC

v_call: TRBV28
j_call: TRBJ2-5
clone_size: few
d_call: TRBD2
cdr3_aa: CASSPGLAGVLETQYF
cdr3_nt: TGTGCCAGCAGCCCCGGACTAGCGGGGGTTTTAGAGACCCAGTACTTC

v_call: TRBV9
j_call: TRBJ2-5
clone_size: NA
d_call: TRBD2
cdr3_aa: CASSVGGGWRIWETQYF
cdr3_nt: TGTGCCAGCAGCGTAGGGGGAGGGTGGAGGATATGGGAGACCCAGTACTTC

v_call: TRBV6-2/TRBV6-3
j_call: TRBJ2-1
clone_size: NA
d_call: NA
cdr3_aa: CASSLHALLVTYNEQFF
cdr3_nt: TGTGCCAGTTCGCTGCACGCCCTCTTAGTGACCTACAATGAGCAGTTCTTC

v_call: TRBV27
j_call: TRBJ2-2
clone_size: few
d_call: TRBD2
cdr3_aa: CANLLAYANTGELFF
cdr3_nt: TGTGCCAACCTACTAGCGTACGCGAACACCGGGGAGCTGTTTTTT

v_call: TRBV12-3/TRBV12-4
j_call: TRBJ1-6
clone_size: NA
d_call: NA
cdr3_aa: CASSRVDNSLLHF
cdr3_nt: TGTGCCAGCAGCAGGGTAGACAATTCACTCCTCCACTTT

v_call: TRBV20-1
j_call: TRBJ2-7
clone_size: few
d_call: NA
cdr3_aa: CSAIGGGNPYEQYF
cdr3_nt: TGCAGTGCTATAGGGGGGGGCAACCCCTACGAGCAGTACTTC

v_call: TRBV11-2
j_call: TRBJ1-1
clone_size: few
d_call: NA
cdr3_aa: CASSLGEGLEAFF
cdr3_nt: TGTGCCAGCAGCTTAGGCGAGGGCCTAGAAGCTTTCTTT

v_call: TRBV5-6
j_call: TRBJ2-7
clone_size: few
d_call: NA
cdr3_aa: CASSRRGRDTSYEQYF
cdr3_nt: TGTGCCAGCAGCCGGAGGGGCCGGGACACCTCCTACGAGCAGTACTTC

v_call: TRBV5-1
j_call: TRBJ2-3
clone_size: NA
d_call: TRBD1
cdr3_aa: CASSLNPGQALVDTQYF
cdr3_nt: TGCGCCAGCAGCTTGAATCCGGGACAGGCCTTGGTAGATACGCAGTATTTT

v_call: TRBV10-3
j_call: TRBJ2-5
clone_size: many
d_call: NA
cdr3_aa: CAISEQEIAETQYF
cdr3_nt: TGTGCCATCAGCGAACAGGAAATAGCAGAGACCCAGTACTTC

v_call: TRBV11-2
j_call: TRBJ2-7
clone_size: many
d_call: TRBD1
cdr3_aa: CASSLAWTGTYEQYF
cdr3_nt: TGTGCCAGCAGCTTAGCCTGGACAGGGACGTACGAGCAGTACTTC

v_call: TRBV20-1
j_call: TRBJ2-1
clone_size: NA
d_call: NA
cdr3_aa: CSARDTPEQFF
cdr3_nt: TGCAGTGCTAGAGATACCCCCGAGCAGTTCTTC

v_call: TRBV7-2
j_call: TRBJ1-2
clone_size: NA
d_call: TRBD1
cdr3_aa: CASTLQGYGYTF
cdr3_nt: TGTGCCAGCACCCTACAGGGGTATGGCTACACCTTC